This T cell receptor (beta chain) was captured in a study of technical replicates of blood from a handful of donors. The CDR3 contains 14 residues. The V gene's germline CDR1 is SNHLY and CDR2 FYNNEI. J lost 2 bases, V lost 10 bases, and 8 bases had no gene match. TCRdb's table, derived via immunoSEQ multiplex PCR, lists solely in-frame clones and lacks some. The sample lists tens of thousands of clones; just over 90% were seen once. The sequenced sample was T cells isolated from PBMCs. The chain employs TRBV2 and TRBJ2-7, with 10 bases identical to TRBD2. The source is a human donor in good health. DNA of the CDR3: TGTGCCACCCCTGGACTAGCGGAAACCTACGAGCAGTACTTC. This gives the protein CATPGLAETYEQYF.